Listed below are T cell receptor beta chains from one sample, sequenced in a study of shared clonotypes between healthy human individuals. Measured with immunoSEQ multiplex PCR; TCRdb has only the in-frame clones, and not every one. Here the sample spans around 700,000 clones, roughly 72% being singletons. Sequencing input: memory CD4+ T cells sorted from blood. Receptors were obtained from a woman younger than 45 in good health. The CDR3 runs from the conserved cysteine through the conserved F or W. Each record gives: CDR3 DNA, CDR3 protein, V gene, J gene, D gene, clone size. The D gene is left open where the match is weak. Size tells how often a clone was seen (once, few, many) or the class of an expanded clone, and some rows leave it out.

TGTGCCAGCAGTGATCGCAGGCCAATGAACACTGAAGCTTTCTTT	CASSDRRPMNTEAFF	TRBV2	TRBJ1-1	NA	NA
TGTGCCATCATGACAGCGAGCTCCTACGAGCAGTACTTC	CAIMTASSYEQYF	TRBV10-3	TRBJ2-7	NA	medium-sized
TGTGCCAGCAGTTACGGGGGGAAATCCTACAATGAGCAGTTCTTC	CASSYGGKSYNEQFF	TRBV6-5	TRBJ2-1	NA	NA
TGCGCCAGCAGCCCCGGGGGACAGGGAAGCACAGATACGCAGTATTTT	CASSPGGQGSTDTQYF	TRBV5-1	TRBJ2-3	TRBD1	once
TGTGCCAGCAGTTCAAGTAGCGGCCCGAACACCGGGGAGCTGTTTTTT	CASSSSSGPNTGELFF	TRBV6-5	TRBJ2-2	NA	few
TGTGCCAGCAGTGCGACATCAACGAACACCGGGGAGCTGTTTTTT	CASSATSTNTGELFF	TRBV28	TRBJ2-2	NA	NA
TGTGCCAGCAGCTTCTTCGGGACAGGGGAGACTGAAGCTTTCTTT	CASSFFGTGETEAFF	TRBV5-8	TRBJ1-1	TRBD1	NA
TGTGCCAGCAGCTGGCGGTTAACAGAGACCCAGTACTTC	CASSWRLTETQYF	TRBV11-2	TRBJ2-5	NA	NA
TGTGCCAGCAGAAAAGGCGGGGAGCTGTTTTTT	CASRKGGELFF	TRBV28	TRBJ2-2	NA	NA
TGTGCCAGCAGACGACAAGGACAGGGGGAAAACACCATATATTTT	CASRRQGQGENTIYF	TRBV5-6	TRBJ1-3	TRBD1	once
TGTGCCAGCAGCCCTTCCCTGGGGGGGTATAATCAGCCCCAGCATTTT	CASSPSLGGYNQPQHF	TRBV28	TRBJ1-5	NA	NA
TGTGCCAGCAGCTTATTAGCGGGATCTTCCTACGAGCAGTACTTC	CASSLLAGSSYEQYF	TRBV7-3	TRBJ2-7	TRBD2	many
TGTGCCATCAGGGACAGTCTATACGAGCAGTACTTC	CAIRDSLYEQYF	TRBV10-3	TRBJ2-7	NA	NA
TGTGCCAGCAGCCCCCAGACCCGCATGAACACTGAAGCTTTCTTT	CASSPQTRMNTEAFF	TRBV9	TRBJ1-1	NA	once
TGTGCTAGTGCCAGCCCTAACTGGGAGACCCAGTACTTC	CASASPNWETQYF	TRBV12-5	TRBJ2-5	NA	few
TGTGCCAGCAGCTCCAGAAGGTCGGGACAAGCTAACTATGGCTACACCTTC	CASSSRRSGQANYGYTF	TRBV7-8	TRBJ1-2	NA	NA
TGTGCCTGGAGGGGCATGAACACTGAAGCTTTCTTT	CAWRGMNTEAFF	TRBV30	TRBJ1-1	NA	few
TGTGCCAGTAGTATACCCGGGTGGGACAGGGTCCCAGATACGCAGTATTTT	CASSIPGWDRVPDTQYF	TRBV19	TRBJ2-3	TRBD1	NA
TGCGCCTCCGGACAGGGCGGTGACACTGAAGCTTTCTTT	CASGQGGDTEAFF	TRBV5-1	TRBJ1-1	TRBD1	NA
TGTGCCAGCAGCCAAGGGACCGCCGCCACCGGGGAGCTGTTTTTT	CASSQGTAATGELFF	TRBV7-3	TRBJ2-2	NA	NA
TGTGCCAGCAGTTTTAGGTCAGGGAAACAGCCCCAGCATTTT	CASSFRSGKQPQHF	TRBV28	TRBJ1-5	NA	NA
TGTGCCAGCAGTGAAAATGGGGCAGAAGTAGCTTTCTTT	CASSENGAEVAFF	TRBV2	TRBJ1-1	NA	few
TGTGCCTGGACGGCAGCCTACGAGCAGTACTTC	CAWTAAYEQYF	TRBV30	TRBJ2-7	NA	NA
TGTGCCAGCAGTTTATCAGAACCTGAGCAGTTCTTC	CASSLSEPEQFF	TRBV28	TRBJ2-1	NA	NA
TGTGCCATCAGTGGGTCCAGGGTCTCCTACAATGAGCAGTTCTTC	CAISGSRVSYNEQFF	TRBV10-3	TRBJ2-1	NA	NA
TGCAGTGCTAGAGATGTCGGGGAGCTGTTTTTT	CSARDVGELFF	TRBV20-1	TRBJ2-2	NA	few
TGTGCCAGCAGCCCCATCGGGGACGGGCTTCAATCCTACGAGCAGTACTTC	CASSPIGDGLQSYEQYF	TRBV9	TRBJ2-7	NA	few
TGTGCCAGCAGCGTCGACGGTAGCGGCTCAAACATTCAGTACTTC	CASSVDGSGSNIQYF	TRBV9	TRBJ2-4	NA	many